The 10 T cell receptor beta chains given below trace back to one sample, sequenced in a study of T-cell reconstitution after alpha-beta-depleted transplantation in children. A library of TCRbeta sequences, prepared with unique molecular identifiers, was generated. TCRdb processed the PCR reads anew with MiXCR; each CDR3 protein has one entry. The table includes around 480,000 distinct CDR3 sequences, approximately 30% detected once. The material sequenced was PBMCs from the stem cell graft donor, taken from the stem cell graft. These receptors were collected from a human donor who donated a stem cell graft to a child with aplastic anemia.

This chain links TRBV6-2 or TRBV6-3 with TRBJ2-4, with 8 bases fitting TRBD1. J lost 4 bases, V lost 7 bases, and 6 bases had no gene match. Germline V gene data show CDR1 as MNHEY and CDR2 as SVGEGT. CDR3 size: 14 residues. The CDR3 here is CASNPDRAKNIQYF. CDR3 DNA sequence: TGTGCCAGCAATCCGGACAGGGCGAAAAACATTCAGTACTTC.

This clonotype was detected once. The chain couples TRBV28 to TRBJ1-5, with 7 nucleotides matching TRBD1. CDR1 MDHEN and CDR2 SYDVKM come from the germline V gene. The CDR3 has 15 residues. J lost 4 bases, V lost 8 bases, and 11 bases had no gene match. The chain's CDR3 is CASGIQGTVNQPQHF. CDR3 DNA sequence: TGTGCCAGCGGAATCCAAGGGACAGTTAATCAGCCCCAGCATTTT.

This chain uses TRBV18 with TRBJ1-1; D is undetermined. The CDR3 runs to 13 residues. The V gene lost 4 bases and the J gene lost 0 bases, with 6 bases spanning the gap. Germline lookup yields CDR1 KGHSH and CDR2 LQKENI. The CDR3 nucleotides read TGTGCCAGCTCACAGGATTTGAACACTGAAGCTTTCTTT. Its protein product is CASSQDLNTEAFF.

This clonotype was detected a few times. The rearrangement uses TRBV29-1 and TRBJ2-7; 9 nucleotides agree with TRBD2. The CDR3 length is 13 residues. V shed 6 bases and J 2 bases; nucleotides not matched to a gene: 5. Germline V gene data show CDR1 as SQVTM and CDR2 as ANQGSEA. This CDR3 reads CSVEGLAAYEQYF. In nucleotides, the CDR3 is TGCAGCGTCGAGGGACTAGCAGCCTACGAGCAGTACTTC.

Only a few counts were recorded for this clonotype. The genes are TRBV9 and TRBJ2-7; TRBD1 or TRBD2 may be the D gene (6 bases each). Trimming took 4 bases from V and 5 from J, leaving 13 bases between them. Germline V gene lookup returns CDR1 SGDLS and CDR2 YYNGEE. CDR3 size: 13 residues. The CDR3 sequence is CASSSSRGDEQYF. Written as DNA, the CDR3 is TGTGCCAGCAGCTCATCGAGGGGGGACGAGCAGTACTTC.

The chain recombines TRBV27 with TRBJ2-3; D is unclear. V was pared by 7 bases and J by 0 bases, with 17 bases between. The CDR3 is 16 residues long. Germline V gene sequence: CDR1 MNHEY, CDR2 SMNVEV (reference sequence). The DNA of the CDR3 is TGTGCCAGCATGTCCACTGCCAGGCTCAGCACAGATACGCAGTATTTT. Translation: CASMSTARLSTDTQYF.

The V and J genes are TRBV24-1 and TRBJ2-3; TRBD2 matches 7 bases. There are 16 residues in the CDR3. V was clipped by 1 base and J by 0 bases; unmatched bases: 3. Germline CDR1 KGHDR, CDR2 SFDVKD. In nucleotides, the CDR3 is TGTGCCACCAGTGATTTCGGGAGGACTAGCACAGATACGCAGTATTTT. Its translation: CATSDFGRTSTDTQYF.

Only a few counts were recorded for this clonotype. V and J are TRBV18 and TRBJ1-1; possibly TRBD1 for D (5 bases). CDR3 size: 17 residues. Trimming left V 1 base short and J 0 bases short, with 15 bases between. Germline loops: CDR1 KGHSH, CDR2 LQKENI. This CDR3 reads CASSPRLQASLNTEAFF. CDR3 DNA: TGTGCCAGCTCACCACGCTTACAGGCCTCGTTGAACACTGAAGCTTTCTTT.

The rearrangement joins TRBV29-1 to TRBJ1-3, with D possibly matching TRBD1 (6 bases). The germline gives CDR1 SQVTM, CDR2 ANQGSEA. This CDR3 is built from 14 residues. With 6 bases removed from V and 7 bases from J, the gap between germline ends came to 19 bases. CDR3 DNA sequence: TGCAGCGTGTCAGGGGCCGAAGGGGGGAACACCATATATTTT. Its protein product is CSVSGAEGGNTIYF. The whole variable domain, filled in from reference TRBV29-1 and TRBJ1-3, reads SAVISQKPSRDICQRGTSLTIQCQVDSQVTMMFWYRQQPGQSLTLIATANQGSEATYESGFVIDKFPISRPNLTFSTLTVSNMSPEDSSIYLCSVSGAEGGNTIYFGEGSWLTVV.

V is TRBV12-3 or TRBV12-4 and J is TRBJ1-2, with 7 bases that match TRBD1. The CDR3 has 13 amino acids. V shed 6 bases and J 14 bases; nucleotides not matched to a gene: 15. The CDR3 loop is CASSLPLRQGETF. CDR3 nucleotide sequence: TGTGCCAGCAGCCTACCCCTTCGACAGGGTGAAACCTTC.